This TCR beta chain was sequenced during a study of control samples from healthy donors and cancer patients. Clones were sequenced by immunoSEQ multiplex PCR, and TCRdb holds only the in-frame ones, with some missing. The table includes 100,000 to 150,000 clones, roughly 92% detected once. Germline-derived CDR1 and CDR2 are SGHAT and FQNNGV. The CDR3 is made up of 15 amino acids. V lost 1 base to trimming and J lost 5 bases, with 14 bases between them. This chain joins TRBV11-2 and TRBJ2-5; either TRBD1 or TRBD2 may supply D (6 bases each). The TCR originated in a man aged 18 to 29 in good health. Sequenced input: blood. The CDR3 coding sequence is TGTGCCAGCAGCTTAGGGTACGGGGGCGGGGAGACCCAGTACTTC. This gives the protein CASSLGYGGGETQYF.